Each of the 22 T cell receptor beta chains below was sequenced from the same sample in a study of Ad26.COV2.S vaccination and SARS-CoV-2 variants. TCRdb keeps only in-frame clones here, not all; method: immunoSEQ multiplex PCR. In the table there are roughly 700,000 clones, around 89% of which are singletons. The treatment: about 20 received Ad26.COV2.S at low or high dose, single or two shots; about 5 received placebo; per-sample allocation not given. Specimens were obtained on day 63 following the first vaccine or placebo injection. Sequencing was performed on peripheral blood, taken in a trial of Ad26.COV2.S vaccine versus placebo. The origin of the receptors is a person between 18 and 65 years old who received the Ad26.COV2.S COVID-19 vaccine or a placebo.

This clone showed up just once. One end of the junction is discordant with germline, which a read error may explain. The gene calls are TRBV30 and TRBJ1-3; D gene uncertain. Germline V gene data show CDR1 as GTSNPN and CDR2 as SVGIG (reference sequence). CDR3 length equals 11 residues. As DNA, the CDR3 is TGTGCCTGGAGGCCTGGTAACACCATATATTTT. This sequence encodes CAWRPGNTIYF.

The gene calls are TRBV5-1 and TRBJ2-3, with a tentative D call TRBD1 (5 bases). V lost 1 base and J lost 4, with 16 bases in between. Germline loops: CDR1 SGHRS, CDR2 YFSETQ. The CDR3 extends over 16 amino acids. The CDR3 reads CASSLSLRQYADTQYF. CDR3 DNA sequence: TGCGCCAGCAGCTTGTCTCTCCGACAGTATGCAGATACGCAGTATTTT.

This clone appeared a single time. CDR3 nucleotide sequence: TGTGCCACCAGTGATCTACAGGGTGACGGCTACACCTTC. Amino acids: CATSDLQGDGYTF. This rearrangement joins TRBV24-1 to TRBJ1-2, with D tentatively TRBD1 (6 bases). Trimming shortened V by 3 bases and J by 8 bases, and 12 bases separated the two germline ends. Germline V gene data show CDR1 as KGHDR and CDR2 as SFDVKD. The CDR3 has 13 amino acids.

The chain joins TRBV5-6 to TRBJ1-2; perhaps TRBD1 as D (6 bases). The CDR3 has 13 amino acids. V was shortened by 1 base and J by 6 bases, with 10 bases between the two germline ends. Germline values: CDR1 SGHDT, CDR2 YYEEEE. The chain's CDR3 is CASSLNRVNGYTF. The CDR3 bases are TGTGCCAGCAGCTTGAACAGGGTGAATGGCTACACCTTC.

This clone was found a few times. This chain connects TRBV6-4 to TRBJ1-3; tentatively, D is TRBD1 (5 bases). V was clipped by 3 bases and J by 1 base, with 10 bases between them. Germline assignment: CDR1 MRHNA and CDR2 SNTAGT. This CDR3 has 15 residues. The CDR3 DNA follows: TGTGCCAGCAGTGAGAAGTCAGGGTCTGGAAACACCATATATTTT. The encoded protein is CASSEKSGSGNTIYF.

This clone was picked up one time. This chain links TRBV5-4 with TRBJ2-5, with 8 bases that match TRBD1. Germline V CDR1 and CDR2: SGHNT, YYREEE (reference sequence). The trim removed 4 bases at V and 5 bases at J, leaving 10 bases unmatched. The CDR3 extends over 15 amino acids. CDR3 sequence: CASSPPGTGWETQYF. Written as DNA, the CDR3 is TGTGCCAGCAGCCCCCCCGGGACAGGTTGGGAGACCCAGTACTTC.

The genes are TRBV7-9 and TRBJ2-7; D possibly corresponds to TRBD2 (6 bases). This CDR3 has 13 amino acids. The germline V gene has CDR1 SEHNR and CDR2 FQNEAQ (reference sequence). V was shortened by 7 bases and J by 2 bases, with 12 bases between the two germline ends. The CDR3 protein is CASKEVAAYEQYF. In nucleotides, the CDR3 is TGTGCCAGCAAAGAGGTAGCGGCCTACGAGCAGTACTTC.

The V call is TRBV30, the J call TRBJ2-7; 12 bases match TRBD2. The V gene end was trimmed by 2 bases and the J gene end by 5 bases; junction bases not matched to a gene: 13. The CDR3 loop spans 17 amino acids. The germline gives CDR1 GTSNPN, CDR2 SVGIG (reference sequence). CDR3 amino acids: CAWSLFGVGLAGDEQYF. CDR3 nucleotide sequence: TGTGCCTGGAGTCTGTTCGGTGTGGGACTAGCGGGCGACGAGCAGTACTTC.

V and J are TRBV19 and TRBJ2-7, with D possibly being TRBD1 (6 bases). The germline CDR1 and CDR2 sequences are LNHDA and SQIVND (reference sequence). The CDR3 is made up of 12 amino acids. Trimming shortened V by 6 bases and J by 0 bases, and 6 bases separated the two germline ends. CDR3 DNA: TGTGCCAGTAGGACAGGCTCCTACGAGCAGTACTTC. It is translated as CASRTGSYEQYF. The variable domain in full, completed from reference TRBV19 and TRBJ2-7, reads DGGITQSPKYLFRKEGQNVTLSCEQNLNHDAMYWYRQDPGQGLRLIYYSQIVNDFQKGDIAEGYSVSREKKESFPLTVTSAQKNPTAFYLCASRTGSYEQYFGPGTRLTVT.

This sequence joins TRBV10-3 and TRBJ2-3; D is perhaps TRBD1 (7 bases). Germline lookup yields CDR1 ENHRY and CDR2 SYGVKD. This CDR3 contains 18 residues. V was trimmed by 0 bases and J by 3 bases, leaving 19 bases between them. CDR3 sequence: CAISESFGGRGRTDTQYF. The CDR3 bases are TGTGCCATCAGTGAGTCATTCGGGGGCAGGGGGAGGACAGATACGCAGTATTTT.

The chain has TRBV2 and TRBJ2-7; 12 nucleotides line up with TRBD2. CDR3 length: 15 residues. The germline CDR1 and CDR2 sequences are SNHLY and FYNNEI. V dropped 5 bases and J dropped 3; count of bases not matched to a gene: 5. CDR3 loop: CASSQTSGSNYEQYF. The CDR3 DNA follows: TGTGCCAGCAGTCAGACTAGCGGGAGTAACTACGAGCAGTACTTC.

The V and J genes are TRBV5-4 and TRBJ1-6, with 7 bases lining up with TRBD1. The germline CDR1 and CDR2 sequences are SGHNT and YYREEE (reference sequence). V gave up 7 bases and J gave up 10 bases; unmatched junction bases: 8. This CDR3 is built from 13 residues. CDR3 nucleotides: TGTGCCAGCCGGGACAGTCAGAACTCACCCCTCCACTTT. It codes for CASRDSQNSPLHF.

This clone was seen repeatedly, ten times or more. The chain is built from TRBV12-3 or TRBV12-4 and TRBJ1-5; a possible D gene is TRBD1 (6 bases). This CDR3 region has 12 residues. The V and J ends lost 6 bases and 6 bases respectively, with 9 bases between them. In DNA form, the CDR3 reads TGTGCCAGCAGCCAACAGGGTCAGCCCCAGCATTTT. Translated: CASSQQGQPQHF.

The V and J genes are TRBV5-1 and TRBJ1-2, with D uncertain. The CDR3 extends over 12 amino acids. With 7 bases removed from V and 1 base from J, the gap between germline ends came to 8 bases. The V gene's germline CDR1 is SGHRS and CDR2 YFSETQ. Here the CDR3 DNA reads TGCGCCAGCCTAAAGCGTAACTATGGCTACACCTTC. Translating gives CASLKRNYGYTF.

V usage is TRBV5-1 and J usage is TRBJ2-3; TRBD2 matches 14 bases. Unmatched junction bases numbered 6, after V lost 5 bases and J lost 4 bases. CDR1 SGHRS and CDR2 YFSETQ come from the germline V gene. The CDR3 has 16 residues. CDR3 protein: CASRFGTSGSADTQYF. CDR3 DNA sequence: TGCGCCAGCAGGTTCGGGACTAGCGGGAGTGCAGATACGCAGTATTTT.

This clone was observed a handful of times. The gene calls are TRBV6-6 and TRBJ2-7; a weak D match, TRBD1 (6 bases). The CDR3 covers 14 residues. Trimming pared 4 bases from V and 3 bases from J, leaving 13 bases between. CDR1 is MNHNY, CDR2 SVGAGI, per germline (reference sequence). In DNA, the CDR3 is TGTGCCAGCAGTTCCACAGGGATCAACTACGAGCAGTACTTC. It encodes CASSSTGINYEQYF.

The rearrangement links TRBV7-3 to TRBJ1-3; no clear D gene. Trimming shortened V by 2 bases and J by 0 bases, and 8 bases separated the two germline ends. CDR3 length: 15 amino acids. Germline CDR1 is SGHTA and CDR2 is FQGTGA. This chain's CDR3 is CASSLGDSSGNTIYF. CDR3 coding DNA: TGTGCCAGCAGCTTAGGAGATAGCTCTGGAAACACCATATATTTT. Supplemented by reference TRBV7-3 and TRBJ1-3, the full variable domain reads GAGVSQTPSNKVTEKGKYVELRCDPISGHTALYWYRQSLGQGPEFLIYFQGTGAADDSGLPNDRFFAVRPEGSVSTLKIQRTERGDSAVYLCASSLGDSSGNTIYFGEGSWLTVV.

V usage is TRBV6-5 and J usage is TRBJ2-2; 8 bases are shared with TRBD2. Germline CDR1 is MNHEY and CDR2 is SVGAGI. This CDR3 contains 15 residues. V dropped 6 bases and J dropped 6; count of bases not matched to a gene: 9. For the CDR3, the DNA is TGTGCCAGCAGGGGGACTAGTGGGGTGGCCGGGGAGCTGTTTTTT. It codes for CASRGTSGVAGELFF.

The CDR3 DNA reads TGTGCCAGCAGCCAAGGGACTAGGGGATCCTACGAGCAGTACTTC. Amino acid sequence: CASSQGTRGSYEQYF. V and J are TRBV5-4 and TRBJ2-7; 8 nucleotides align to TRBD2. Germline CDR1 reads SGHNT; CDR2 reads YYREEE (reference sequence). The CDR3 runs to 15 residues. The junction had 7 bases not matched to a gene; V was cut back by 4 bases and J by 1 base.

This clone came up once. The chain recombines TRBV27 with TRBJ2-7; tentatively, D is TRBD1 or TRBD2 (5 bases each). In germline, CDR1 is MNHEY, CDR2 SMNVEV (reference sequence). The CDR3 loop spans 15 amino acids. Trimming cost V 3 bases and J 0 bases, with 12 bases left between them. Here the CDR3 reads CASSFERGRSYEQYF. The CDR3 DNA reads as TGTGCCAGCAGTTTCGAGAGGGGACGCTCCTACGAGCAGTACTTC.

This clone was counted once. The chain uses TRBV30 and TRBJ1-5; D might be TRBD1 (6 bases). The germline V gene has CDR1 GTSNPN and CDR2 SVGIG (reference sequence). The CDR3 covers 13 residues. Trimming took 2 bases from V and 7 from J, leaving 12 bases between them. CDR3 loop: CAWSSSDSQPQHF. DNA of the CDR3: TGTGCCTGGAGTAGCTCGGACAGCCAGCCCCAGCATTTT.

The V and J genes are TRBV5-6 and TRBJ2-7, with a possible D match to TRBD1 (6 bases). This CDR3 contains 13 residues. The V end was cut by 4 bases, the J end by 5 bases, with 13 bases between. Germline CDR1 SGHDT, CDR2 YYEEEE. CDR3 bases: TGTGCCAGCAGCCGCACAGGGTTGCACGAGCAGTACTTC. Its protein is CASSRTGLHEQYF.